This is a list of T cell receptor beta chains from one sample in a study of human T cells and chemical hapten exposure. TCRdb used MiXCR to reprocess the RACE reads, holding one entry per CDR3 protein. The sample yields 75,000 to 90,000 distinct CDR3 sequences, 10% seen once. Sample: whole blood, taken in connection with sensitization to the hapten diphenylcyclopropenone (DPC). Receptors originate from a woman in her fifties or sixties with alopecia areata. Some clones in this sample may be carry-over from other donors' samples. The CDR3 runs from the conserved cysteine through the conserved F or W. The order of the fields is V gene, D gene, J gene, clone size, CDR3 DNA, CDR3 protein. D genes are given only for firm matches. For some rows the clone size is stated as once, few or many, or as a class when expanded; others skip it.

TRBV2	TRBD1	TRBJ2-4	few	TGTGCCAGCAGGGGGACAGGGTTGATGAACATTCAGTACTTC	CASRGTGLMNIQYF
TRBV12-5	-	TRBJ1-2	few	TGTGCTAGTGGTTTGGTAGAGAGAACAGGCTACACCTTC	CASGLVERTGYTF
TRBV5-1	-	TRBJ2-7	-	TGCGCCAGCAGCGGCAGAGCCTACGAGCAGTACTTC	CASSGRAYEQYF
TRBV21-1	-	TRBJ1-1	-	TGTGCCAGCAGCAAATTGTCCAGGGAGGATACTGAAGCTTTCTTT	CASSKLSREDTEAFF
TRBV3-1	TRBD1	TRBJ2-3	-	TGTGCCAGCAGCTCGGGACAGATCACAGATACGCAGTATTTT	CASSSGQITDTQYF
TRBV7-2	-	TRBJ1-1	many	TGTGCCAGCAGCGGACAGAAACAGAACACTGAAGCTTTCTTT	CASSGQKQNTEAFF
TRBV7-8	-	TRBJ2-2	-	TGTGCCAGCAGCTTAAGGGCGAGCGACACCGGGGAGCTGTTTTTT	CASSLRASDTGELFF
TRBV6-5	-	TRBJ2-7	-	TGTGCCAGCACCCCGGCCCGCTCCTACGAGCAGTACTTC	CASTPARSYEQYF
TRBV19	TRBD2	TRBJ2-3	-	TGTGCCAGTAGTCCAGGTTTGGTCGGCGGGAGTGTGAATACGCAGTATTTT	CASSPGLVGGSVNTQYF
TRBV27	TRBD1	TRBJ1-2	few	TGTGCCGTCCGAGGGGGCATAGACTATGGCTACACCTTC	CAVRGGIDYGYTF
TRBV7-8	-	TRBJ2-3	-	TGTGCCAGCAGCTTCAATCTCTGGGAAGCTGTCACAGATACGCAGTATTTT	CASSFNLWEAVTDTQYF
TRBV5-1	-	TRBJ1-1	-	TGCGCCAGCAGCCCCCTTGGGGGCGAGGGCACTGAAGCTTTCTTT	CASSPLGGEGTEAFF
TRBV11-3	TRBD1	TRBJ2-2	many	TGTGCCAGCTCCAGGGGGACCGGGGAGCTGTTTTTT	CASSRGTGELFF
TRBV29-1	-	TRBJ2-7	few	TGCAGCGGAGGACGGGATGGATACGAGCAGTACTTC	CSGGRDGYEQYF
TRBV9	-	TRBJ2-3	few	TGTGCCAGCAGCGTAGGAGGGGGAGCTAGCACAGATACGCAGTATTTT	CASSVGGGASTDTQYF
TRBV18	-	TRBJ2-5	few	TGTGCCAGCTTCCCCACCGGCAGGTCATACCAAGAGACCCAGTACTTC	CASFPTGRSYQETQYF
TRBV10-3	-	TRBJ1-1	few	TGTGCCATCAGTGAGTCGATTGGGGACCAGGGGACTGAAGCTTTCTTT	CAISESIGDQGTEAFF
TRBV6-5	-	TRBJ1-5	few	TGTGCCAGCCTACGGGAGGGCGTCAATCAGCCCCAGCATTTT	CASLREGVNQPQHF
TRBV12-3/TRBV12-4	TRBD2	TRBJ2-1	few	TGTGCCAGCAGCCGAGGAGCGGGAGATTTGGCCGGTGAGCAGTTCTTC	CASSRGAGDLAGEQFF
TRBV7-2	-	TRBJ2-1	-	TGTGCCAGCAGCTCCCAACCGCTTAGTATGGGGGGCGCTTGGGACAATGAGCAGTTCTTC	CASSSQPLSMGGAWDNEQFF
TRBV29-1	-	TRBJ2-7	-	TGCAGCGTTTCGGGAGGACGCTGGAAAGGGGGAGAGCAGTACTTC	CSVSGGRWKGGEQYF
TRBV6-6	-	TRBJ2-7	many	TGTGCCAGCACTCCGCCCCGGAGCTACGAGCAGTACTTC	CASTPPRSYEQYF
TRBV7-9	-	TRBJ1-3	few	TGTGCCAGCAGTTACGACATGGGAAACACCATATATTTT	CASSYDMGNTIYF
TRBV18	-	TRBJ2-5	-	TGTGCCAGCTCACCACGAGTTTCGACAGGTCCCAACCAAGAGACCCAGTACTTC	CASSPRVSTGPNQETQYF
TRBV7-6	TRBD2	TRBJ2-7	many	TGTGCCAGCAGCTTAGGAAACAAACTAGCGGGCGGCGAGCAGTACTTC	CASSLGNKLAGGEQYF
TRBV6-5	-	TRBJ1-6	few	TGTGCCAGCAGTTACCTCCGGTTCAGCCAAAATTCACCCCTCCACTTT	CASSYLRFSQNSPLHF
TRBV19	-	TRBJ1-2	few	TGTGCCTCCGAAGGCGGGGAAGGCTACACCTTC	CASEGGEGYTF
TRBV29-1	TRBD2	TRBJ2-3	few	TGCAGCTCGACTAGCGGGATACCAACAGATACGCAGTATTTT	CSSTSGIPTDTQYF
TRBV30	TRBD1	TRBJ1-6	-	TGTGCCTGGAGTGTTGGCGCGACAGGGACTTCACCCCTCCACTTT	CAWSVGATGTSPLHF
TRBV6-2/TRBV6-3	-	TRBJ2-7	-	TGTGCCAGCCTCCCTCACCGGGACGTAAGCTCCTACGAGCAGTACTTC	CASLPHRDVSSYEQYF
TRBV18	TRBD2	TRBJ2-1	few	TGTGCCAGCTCACCACTAAGCGGGGCTAACAATGAGCAGTTCTTC	CASSPLSGANNEQFF
TRBV7-9	-	TRBJ1-3	few	TGTGCCAGCAGCCCTTCAGCTTTCTCTGGAAACACCATATATTTT	CASSPSAFSGNTIYF
TRBV6-6	-	TRBJ1-6	few	TGTGCCAGCACCCAAGCCAAGGGAGGGGTCCCCCTCCACTTT	CASTQAKGGVPLHF
TRBV6-6	-	TRBJ1-1	-	TGTGCCAGCAGTCTCCGTTTCAACACTGAAGCTTTCTTT	CASSLRFNTEAFF
TRBV27	-	TRBJ2-7	few	TGTGCCAGCAGTTCGGGGCCCCGCACCGAGCAGTACTTC	CASSSGPRTEQYF
TRBV24-1	-	TRBJ2-2	-	TGTGCCTCCCTTGGCCCGAACACCGGGGAGCTGTTTTTT	CASLGPNTGELFF
TRBV11-2	-	TRBJ1-3	few	TGTGCCAGCAGCTTAGAAGGCAGCCAGAACTCTGGAAACACCATATATTTT	CASSLEGSQNSGNTIYF
TRBV14	-	TRBJ1-6	many	TGTGCCAGCAGCCCCTGGACCGACCCTAATTCACCCCTCCACTTT	CASSPWTDPNSPLHF
TRBV3-1	-	TRBJ2-5	few	TGTGCCAGCAGCCAAGTGGTAGAGACCCAGTACTTC	CASSQVVETQYF
TRBV6-6	-	TRBJ2-6	few	TGTGCCAGCAGTTACGAAACCCCCGGCCCGAGCTCTGGGGCCAACGTCCTGACTTTC	CASSYETPGPSSGANVLTF
TRBV11-2	TRBD1	TRBJ2-3	many	TGTGCCAGCAGCTCGAACAGGGGAAGAGTGTCGGCAGATACGCAGTATTTT	CASSSNRGRVSADTQYF
TRBV19	TRBD1	TRBJ1-2	few	TGTGCCAGTAGTTCCGGGACAGGAGTCTATGGCTACACCTTC	CASSSGTGVYGYTF